This TCR beta chain originates from a study of blood T cell repertoires in COVID-19 (dated by TCRdb to between 2020 and 2021). In terms of the full investigation: Samples covering the acute and convalescent phases of COVID-19 were provided by collaborators in the United States, Italy and Spain. Where available, HLA class I and class II types were obtained from metadata supplied by the sample provider rather than from assay-based typing. A freely available public database, intended as a resource for researchers studying the immune response to SARS-CoV-2, is where the repertoires were released. Samples were obtained from the ongoing ImmuneRACE study (first 160 participants) and from some 1,200 subjects provided by 6 global collaborators. The prospective study material was composed of cDNA or gDNA derived from T cells, B-cell-depleted T cells, or PBMCs. Subjects who had been exposed to COVID-19, were actively infected with it, or had recovered from it provided the deeply sampled blood TCRbeta repertoires that made up the dataset. A de-identified subject ID, COVID-19 status, age in years and sex were almost always included in the sample metadata.

The immunoSEQ Assay, a bias-controlled multiplex PCR, was used to amplify TCRbeta CDR3 regions from genomic DNA. The paper's data handling went like this. Within the assay, amplification of reference gene primers was used to estimate how many nucleated cells each sample contained. To quantify the absolute abundance of each unique TCRbeta CDR3 rearrangement, sequence reads were collapsed and filtered. For each sample, productive Simpson clonality was calculated by taking the square root of Simpson's diversity index across productive rearrangements. Entries here come from immuneACCESS through TCRdb and include only in-frame sequences with V and J called. Some clones fail to appear in such tables; in the studies checked, an unresolved V gene covers under half of the shortfall, and the cause of the remainder is unknown. V and J calls and clone size are those listed in that table; D and trimming were worked out from the DNA. The sample records hundreds of thousands of clones, about 88% of which are singletons. The ten largest make up roughly 1.4% of the sample.

The V end loses 3 bases and the J end loses 4 bases, and a stretch of 7 bases separates them. In the germline V gene, CDR1 corresponds to MDHEN and CDR2 to SYDVKM. The CDR3, cysteine through phenylalanine, is 12 amino acids long. The kept DNA is CDR3 alone, 36 bases in frame from the first base. Enrolling through a virtual design, the prospective study's participants ranged in age from about 18 to 89 years and lived across some 23 United States geographic areas. In the prospective study, cohorts were assigned on the basis of participant-reported clinical history obtained from a screening survey and a study questionnaire. Exposed participants were defined as having been in contact with someone with a PCR-confirmed or clinician-diagnosed COVID-19 case within 2 weeks of study entry. Mobile phlebotomists in the prospective study collected whole blood, serum and a nasopharyngeal or oropharyngeal swab from every participant. Participants in the prospective study had the option to provide additional blood draws and questionnaires over an approximately 2-month period. Before DNA extraction, prospective study blood samples were shipped either frozen or at room temperature.

Details on this clone: Its antigen is currently not known. No base quality information exists; no much larger clone differs at one position.

What the work shows at the level of the full study, not this receptor alone: Clinical and demographic metadata were provided uncurated, with the amount varying by source and participant.

This TCR was sampled from a woman under 30 who had been exposed to COVID-19. The sample comprised PBMCs or T cells enriched from blood (not recorded which). In this chain, TRBV28 is recombined with TRBJ2-7; TRBD2 is a possible D gene, resting on 5 matching bases. The nucleotide sequence reads as follows: TGTGCCAGCAGTTTGAGGGTATACGAGCAGTACTTC. It is translated as CASSLRVYEQYF. This CDR3, with the reference TRBV28 and TRBJ2-7 proteins standing in past its ends, gives the full variable domain DVKVTQSSRYLVKRTGEKVFLECVQDMDHENMFWYRQDPGLGLRLIYFSYDVKMKEKGDIPEGYSVSREKKERFSLILESASTNQTSMYLCASSLRVYEQYFGPGTRLTVT.